The source of this TCR beta chain is a study of T cell clonotyping in hematopoietic cell transplantation. Study-level findings and limits: Graft donor and pretransplant recipient Inverse Simpson Index values predicted broader posttransplant TCR diversity. After transplant, recipient diversity fell while pathologically expanded clonotypes grew through day 180. At the given depth, recipient repertoires were over 97% de novo clonotypes.

Regarding time point: recipient sample about 28 days before transplant, after cytoreduction. Recipient blood drawn about 28 days pretransplant and days 30, 100, 180 after. Of note for this clone: Its specificity is unknown.

The CDR3 runs to 13 residues. CDR1 is ENHRY and CDR2 is SYGVKD in the germline V gene. Trimming cost V 5 bases and J 8 bases; bases outside gene matches: 6. Clones were sequenced by immunoSEQ multiplex PCR, and TCRdb holds only the in-frame ones, with some missing. The sample yields 49,000 or so clones, approximately 80% seen once. This receptor was obtained from a man between 60 and 70 years old with myelodysplastic syndrome. Some clones in this sample may be carry-over from other donors' samples. The chain is built from TRBV10-3 and TRBJ2-1; TRBD2 matches 7 bases. The input for sequencing was peripheral blood mononuclear cells, taken before stem cell transplant. The CDR3 reads CAISPGGTDEQFF. CDR3 nucleotide sequence: TGTGCCATCAGTCCGGGGGGAACGGATGAGCAGTTCTTC.